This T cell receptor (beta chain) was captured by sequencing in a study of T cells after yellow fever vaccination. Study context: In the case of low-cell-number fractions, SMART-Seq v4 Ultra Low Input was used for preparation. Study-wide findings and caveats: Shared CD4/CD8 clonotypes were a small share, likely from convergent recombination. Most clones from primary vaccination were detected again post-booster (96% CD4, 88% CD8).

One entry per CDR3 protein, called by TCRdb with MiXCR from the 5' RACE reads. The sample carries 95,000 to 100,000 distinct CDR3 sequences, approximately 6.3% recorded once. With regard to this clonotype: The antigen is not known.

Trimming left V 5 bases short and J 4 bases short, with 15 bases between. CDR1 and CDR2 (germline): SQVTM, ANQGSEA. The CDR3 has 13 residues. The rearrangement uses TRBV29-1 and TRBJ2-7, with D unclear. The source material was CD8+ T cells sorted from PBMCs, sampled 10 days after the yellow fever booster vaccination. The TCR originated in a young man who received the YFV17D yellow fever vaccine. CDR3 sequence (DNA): TGCAGCGTTCGCTTCCCGGGCGTATACGAGCAGTACGTC. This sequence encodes CSVRFPGVYEQYV.